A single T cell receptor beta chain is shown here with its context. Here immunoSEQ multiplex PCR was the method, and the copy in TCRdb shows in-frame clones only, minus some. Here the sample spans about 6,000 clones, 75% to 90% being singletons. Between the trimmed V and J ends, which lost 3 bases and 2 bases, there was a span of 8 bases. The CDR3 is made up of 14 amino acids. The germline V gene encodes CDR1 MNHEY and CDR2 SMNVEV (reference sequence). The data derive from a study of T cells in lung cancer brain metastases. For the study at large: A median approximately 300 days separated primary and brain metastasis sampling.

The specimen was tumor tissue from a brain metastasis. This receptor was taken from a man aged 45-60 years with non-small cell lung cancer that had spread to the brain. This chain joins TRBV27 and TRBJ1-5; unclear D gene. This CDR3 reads CASSFLNGNQPQHF. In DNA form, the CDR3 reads TGTGCCAGCAGTTTTTTAAACGGCAATCAGCCCCAGCATTTT.